These 25 T cell receptor beta chains share one sample of origin, sequenced in a study of CXCR3-negative and CXCR3-positive naive CD8 T cells. UMI-tagged TRB cDNA libraries were built via 5' RACE. TCRdb reprocessed the 5' RACE reads; each CDR3 protein has one entry and no DNA is given. The table gives approximately 74,000 distinct CDR3 sequences; the top ten clones make up 1.6% of it. The material sequenced was naive CXCR3- CD8+ T cells from blood. Subset here: CD45RO-CCR7+CD27+CD95- naive CD8+ T cells lacking CXCR3 (TNR3-). These TCRs come from a human donor in good health. Some clones in this sample may be carry-over from other donors' samples.

CDR3 sequence: CASSFFGTGNYNEQFF. This sequence joins TRBV12-3 or TRBV12-4 and TRBJ2-1; TCRdb designates TRBD1, a call that cannot be tested without DNA. The CDR3 length is 16 residues.

The V call is TRBV14, the J call TRBJ1-1. This CDR3 has 13 residues. The germline V gene encodes CDR1 SGHDN and CDR2 FVKESK. CDR3 amino acids: CASSRGRITEAFF. Looking up the rest from reference TRBV14 and TRBJ1-1 gives the full variable domain: EAGVTQFPSHSVIEKGQTVTLRCDPISGHDNLYWYRRVMGKEIKFLLHFVKESKQDESGMPNNRFLAERTGGTYSTLKVQPAELEDSGVYFCASSRGRITEAFFGQGTRLTVV.

CDR3 sequence reads: CASSSLGVNEQFF. J is TRBJ2-1 and V is TRBV12-3 or TRBV12-4; without DNA, the TCRdb call of TRBD2 cannot be checked. The CDR3 sequence is 13 residues long.

This chain links TRBV14 with TRBJ2-1; no DNA is available, so the TRBD1 call from TCRdb remains unchecked. This CDR3 spans 15 amino acids. CDR1 and CDR2 from the germline V gene are SGHDN and FVKESK. The CDR3 loop reads CASSQEVGGPNEQFF.

V and J are TRBV5-1 and TRBJ2-5; the D call of TRBD1 rests on TCRdb alone, since no DNA is present to check it. Germline V gene lookup returns CDR1 SGHRS and CDR2 YFSETQ. The CDR3 is 15 residues long. CDR3 loop: CASSLWGEYQETQYF.

The chain combines TRBV20-1 with TRBJ2-1; checking the TCRdb D call of TRBD2 is not possible without DNA. The CDR3 loop spans 12 amino acids. The germline gives CDR1 DFQATT, CDR2 SNEGSKA (reference sequence). The CDR3 sequence: CSATWTSDEQFF.

The V and J genes are TRBV7-2 and TRBJ2-5; lacking DNA, the TRBD2 call made by TCRdb goes unchecked. The CDR3 spans 14 residues. CDR1 is SGHTA, CDR2 FQGNSA, per germline. The CDR3 region is CASSQLAGLETQYF.

The chain carries TRBV29-1 and TRBJ2-7; the D call from TCRdb, TRBD1, cannot be confirmed without DNA. Per germline, CDR1 SQVTM and CDR2 ANQGSEA. There are 14 residues in the CDR3. The CDR3 here is CSVLLTGQVYEQYF.

CDR3 sequence reads: CATSRGEERSEQYF. V gene TRBV15 combines with J gene TRBJ2-7. The CDR3 covers 14 residues. CDR1 and CDR2 (germline): LNHNV, YYDKDF (reference sequence).

V and J are TRBV12-3 or TRBV12-4 and TRBJ2-7; TCRdb reports TRBD2, a call that lacks DNA to check it against. This CDR3 is built from 14 residues. The CDR3 sequence is CASSRLADGYEQYF.

The rearrangement uses TRBV11-2 and TRBJ2-7; TCRdb's D gene call, TRBD1, goes unchecked for lack of DNA. CDR1 is SGHAT and CDR2 is FQNNGV in the germline V gene. The CDR3 extends over 15 amino acids. The CDR3 region is CASSLDPGHTYEQYF.

V is TRBV7-9 and J is TRBJ1-1; the D gene TCRdb calls, TRBD1, cannot be checked with no DNA. This CDR3 contains 14 residues. CDR1 is SEHNR and CDR2 is FQNEAQ in the germline V gene (reference sequence). CDR3 in amino acids: CASSWGDGNTEAFF.

The V gene is TRBV7-3, the J gene TRBJ2-6. CDR3 length: 14 residues. Germline-derived CDR1 and CDR2 are SGHTA and FQGTGA. The CDR3 sequence: CASSLITGANVLTF.

The rearrangement links TRBV6-2 or TRBV6-3 to TRBJ2-1; TCRdb returns TRBD1, unconfirmable since there is no DNA. Germline loops: CDR1 MNHEY, CDR2 SVGEGT. This CDR3 has 16 amino acids. The CDR3 here is CASSYPTGGAYNEQFF.

The rearrangement links TRBV7-3 to TRBJ2-7. This CDR3 is built from 13 residues. The germline V gene has CDR1 SGHTA and CDR2 FQGTGA. The CDR3: CASSLGDYYEQYF.

The V gene is TRBV5-5, the J gene TRBJ2-1; the TRBD1 assignment by TCRdb is unverifiable without DNA. CDR1 SGHKS and CDR2 YYEKEE come from the germline V gene (reference sequence). The CDR3 runs to 14 residues. The chain's CDR3 is CASSLGGGLNEQFF.

This chain links TRBV11-2 with TRBJ2-7; TCRdb gives TRBD2 as the D gene, but with no DNA this cannot be confirmed. CDR1 and CDR2 (germline): SGHAT, FQNNGV. The CDR3 sequence is 19 residues long. The chain's CDR3 is CASSLFPPTTSGISYEQYF.

The chain employs TRBV15 and TRBJ2-3; TCRdb names TRBD1, which stays unverified in the absence of DNA. CDR1 LNHNV and CDR2 YYDKDF come from the germline V gene (reference sequence). The length of the CDR3 is 15 residues. This chain's CDR3 is CATSREGTVTDTQYF.

The rearrangement links TRBV4-1 to TRBJ2-3; TCRdb reports TRBD2, a call that lacks DNA to check it against. The CDR3 runs to 16 residues. Germline lookup yields CDR1 MGHRA and CDR2 YSYEKL. This CDR3 is CASSRSSGTSTDTQYF.

V is TRBV15 and J is TRBJ2-3. The CDR3 is 13 amino acids. The germline CDR1 and CDR2 sequences are LNHNV and YYDKDF (reference sequence). CDR3 amino acids: CATRERELDTQYF.

The V call is TRBV15, the J call TRBJ1-6; TCRdb lists TRBD1, though no DNA is available to test this call. Per the germline V gene, CDR1 is LNHNV and CDR2 is YYDKDF (reference sequence). The CDR3 runs 15 residues. The CDR3 here is CATSIRQGVRSPLHF.

The chain recombines TRBV4-3 with TRBJ2-1; as DNA is missing, the TRBD1 call by TCRdb cannot be tested. In germline, CDR1 is LGHNA, CDR2 YSLEER. The CDR3 length is 16 residues. This chain's CDR3 is CASSQDSGQGSGEQFF.

The chain combines TRBV7-9 with TRBJ1-1; TCRdb names TRBD1, which stays unverified in the absence of DNA. This CDR3 has 14 residues. CDR1 and CDR2 from the germline V gene are SEHNR and FQNEAQ (reference sequence). The CDR3 sequence is CASSQQPQGTEAFF.

This chain links TRBV29-1 with TRBJ2-3; TCRdb's assignment of TRBD1 cannot be checked, as there is no DNA. The CDR3 covers 17 residues. Germline CDR1 and CDR2: SQVTM and ANQGSEA. The CDR3 sequence is CSVEGQGRGLLTDTQYF.

V is TRBV4-1 and J is TRBJ2-7. The CDR3 covers 14 residues. Germline CDR1 MGHRA, CDR2 YSYEKL. The CDR3 region is CASSQDGGPYEQYF.